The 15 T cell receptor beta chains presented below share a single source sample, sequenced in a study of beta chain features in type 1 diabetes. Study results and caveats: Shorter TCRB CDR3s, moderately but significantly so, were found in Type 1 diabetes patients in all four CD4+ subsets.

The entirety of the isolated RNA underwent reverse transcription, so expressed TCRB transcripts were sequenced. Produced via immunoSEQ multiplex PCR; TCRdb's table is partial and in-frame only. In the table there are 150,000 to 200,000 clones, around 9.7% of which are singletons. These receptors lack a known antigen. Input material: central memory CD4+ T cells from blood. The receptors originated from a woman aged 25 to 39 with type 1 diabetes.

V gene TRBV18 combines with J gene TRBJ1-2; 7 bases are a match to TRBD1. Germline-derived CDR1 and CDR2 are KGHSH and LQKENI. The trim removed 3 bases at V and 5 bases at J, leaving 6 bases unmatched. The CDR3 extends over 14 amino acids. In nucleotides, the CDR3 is TGTGCCAGCTCACCCTACACAGGGGAGTATGGCTACACCTTC. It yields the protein CASSPYTGEYGYTF.

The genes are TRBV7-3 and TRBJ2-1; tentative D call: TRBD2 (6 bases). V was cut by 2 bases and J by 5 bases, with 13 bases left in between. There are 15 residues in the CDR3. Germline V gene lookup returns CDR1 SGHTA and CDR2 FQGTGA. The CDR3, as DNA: TGTGCCAGCAGCTTATCTCCTAGCGTAAACAATGAGCAGTTCTTC. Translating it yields CASSLSPSVNNEQFF.

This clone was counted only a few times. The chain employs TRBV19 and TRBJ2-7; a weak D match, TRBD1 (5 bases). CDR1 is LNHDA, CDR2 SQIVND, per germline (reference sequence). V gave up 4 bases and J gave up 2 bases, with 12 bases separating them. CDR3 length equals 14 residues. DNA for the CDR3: TGTGCCAGTAGTAGTCAGGGATTCGCCTACGAGCAGTACTTC. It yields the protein CASSSQGFAYEQYF.

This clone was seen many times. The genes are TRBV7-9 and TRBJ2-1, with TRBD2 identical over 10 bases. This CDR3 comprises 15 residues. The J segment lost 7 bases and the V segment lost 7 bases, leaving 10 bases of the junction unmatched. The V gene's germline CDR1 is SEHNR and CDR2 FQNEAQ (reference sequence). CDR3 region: CASTPLAGALNEQFF. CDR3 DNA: TGTGCCAGCACCCCTCTAGCGGGAGCCTTAAATGAGCAGTTCTTC.

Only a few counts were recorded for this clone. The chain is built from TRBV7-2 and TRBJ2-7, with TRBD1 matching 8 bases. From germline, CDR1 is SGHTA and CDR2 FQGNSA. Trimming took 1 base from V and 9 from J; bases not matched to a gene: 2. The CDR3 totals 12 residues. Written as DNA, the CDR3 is TGTGCCAGCAGCTTAGAAGACAGGGGGCAGTACTTC. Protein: CASSLEDRGQYF.

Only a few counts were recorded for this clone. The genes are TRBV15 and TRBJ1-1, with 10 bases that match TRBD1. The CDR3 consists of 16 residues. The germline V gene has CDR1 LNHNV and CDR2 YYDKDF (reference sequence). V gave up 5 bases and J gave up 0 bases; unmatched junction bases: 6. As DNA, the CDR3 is TGTGCCACCAGCGATCCGGGACAGGGGATGAACACTGAAGCTTTCTTT. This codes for CATSDPGQGMNTEAFF.

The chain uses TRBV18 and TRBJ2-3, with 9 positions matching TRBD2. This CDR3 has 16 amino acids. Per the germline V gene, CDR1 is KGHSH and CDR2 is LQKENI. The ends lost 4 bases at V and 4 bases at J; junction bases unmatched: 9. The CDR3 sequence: CASSLPGLAWSDTQYF. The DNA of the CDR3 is TGTGCCAGCTCACTACCGGGACTAGCATGGTCAGATACGCAGTATTTT.

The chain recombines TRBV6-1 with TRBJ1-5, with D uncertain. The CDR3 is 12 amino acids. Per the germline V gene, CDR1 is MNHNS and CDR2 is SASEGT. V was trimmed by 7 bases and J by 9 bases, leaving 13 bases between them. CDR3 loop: CASNYGGGPQHF. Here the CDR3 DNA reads TGTGCCAGCAATTATGGAGGAGGGCCCCAGCATTTT.

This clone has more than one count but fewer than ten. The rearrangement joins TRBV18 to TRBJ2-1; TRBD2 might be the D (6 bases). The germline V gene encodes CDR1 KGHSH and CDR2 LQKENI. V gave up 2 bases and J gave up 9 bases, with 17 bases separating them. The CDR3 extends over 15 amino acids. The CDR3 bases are TGTGCCAGCTCACCAGGACTTGGAGGGTTTGGTGAGCAGTTCTTC. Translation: CASSPGLGGFGEQFF.

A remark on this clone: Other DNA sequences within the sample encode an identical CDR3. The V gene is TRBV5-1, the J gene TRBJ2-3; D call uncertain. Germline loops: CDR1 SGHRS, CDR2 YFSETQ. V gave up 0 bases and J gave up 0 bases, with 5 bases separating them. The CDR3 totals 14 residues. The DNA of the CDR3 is TGCGCCAGCAGCTTGGCCACAAGCACAGATACGCAGTATTTT. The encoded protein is CASSLATSTDTQYF.

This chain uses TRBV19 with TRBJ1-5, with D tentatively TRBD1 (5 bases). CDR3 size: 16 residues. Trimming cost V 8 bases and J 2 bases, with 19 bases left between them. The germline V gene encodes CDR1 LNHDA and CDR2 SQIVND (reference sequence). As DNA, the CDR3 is TGTGCCAGTTCCCGATACCCATCAGGGCGCAATCAGCCCCAGCATTTT. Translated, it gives CASSRYPSGRNQPQHF.

In DNA, the CDR3 is TGCGCCAGCAGTTTATTCCAGGACAGGATGGGAGAAAAACTGTTTTTT. Translation: CASSLFQDRMGEKLFF. The chain couples TRBV5-1 to TRBJ1-4; 7 positions match TRBD1. The CDR3 is made up of 16 amino acids. With 5 bases clipped from V and 8 bases from J, the junction kept 15 bases outside the gene matches. Germline V gene lookup returns CDR1 SGHRS and CDR2 YFSETQ.

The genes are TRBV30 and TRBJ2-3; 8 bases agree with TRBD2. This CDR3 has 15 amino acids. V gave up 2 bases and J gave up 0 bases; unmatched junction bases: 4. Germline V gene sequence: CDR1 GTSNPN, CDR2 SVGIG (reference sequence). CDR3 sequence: CAWSRLASSTDTQYF. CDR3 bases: TGTGCCTGGAGTCGACTAGCGAGTAGCACAGATACGCAGTATTTT.

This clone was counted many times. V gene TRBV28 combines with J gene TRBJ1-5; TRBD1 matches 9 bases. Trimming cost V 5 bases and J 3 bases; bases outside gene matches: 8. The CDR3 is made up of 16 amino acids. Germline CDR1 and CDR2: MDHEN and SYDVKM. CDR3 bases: TGTGCCAGCAGTAACCCGACAGGGGGGGACAATCAGCCCCAGCATTTT. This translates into CASSNPTGGDNQPQHF.

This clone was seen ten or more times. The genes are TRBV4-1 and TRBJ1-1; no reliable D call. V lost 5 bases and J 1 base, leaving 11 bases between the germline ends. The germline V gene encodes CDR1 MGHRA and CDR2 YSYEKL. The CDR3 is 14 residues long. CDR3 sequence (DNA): TGCGCCAGCAGCGGAACCACAGCGAACACTGAAGCTTTCTTT. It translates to CASSGTTANTEAFF.